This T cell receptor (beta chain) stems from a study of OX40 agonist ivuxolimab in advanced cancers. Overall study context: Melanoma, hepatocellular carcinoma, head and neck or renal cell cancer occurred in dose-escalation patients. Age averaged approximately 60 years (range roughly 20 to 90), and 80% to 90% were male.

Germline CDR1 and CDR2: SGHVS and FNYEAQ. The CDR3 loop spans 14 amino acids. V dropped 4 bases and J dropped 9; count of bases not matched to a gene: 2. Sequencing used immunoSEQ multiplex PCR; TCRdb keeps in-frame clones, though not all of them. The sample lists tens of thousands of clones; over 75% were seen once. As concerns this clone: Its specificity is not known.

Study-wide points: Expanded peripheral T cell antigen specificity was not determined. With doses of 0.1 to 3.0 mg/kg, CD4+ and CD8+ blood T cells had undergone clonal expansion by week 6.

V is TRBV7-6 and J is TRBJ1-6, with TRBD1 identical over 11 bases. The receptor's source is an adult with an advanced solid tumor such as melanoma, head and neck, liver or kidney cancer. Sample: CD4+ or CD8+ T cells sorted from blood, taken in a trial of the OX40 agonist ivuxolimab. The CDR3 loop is CASSSDRGLSPLHF. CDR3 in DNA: TGTGCCAGCAGCTCGGACAGGGGGCTTTCACCCCTCCACTTT.